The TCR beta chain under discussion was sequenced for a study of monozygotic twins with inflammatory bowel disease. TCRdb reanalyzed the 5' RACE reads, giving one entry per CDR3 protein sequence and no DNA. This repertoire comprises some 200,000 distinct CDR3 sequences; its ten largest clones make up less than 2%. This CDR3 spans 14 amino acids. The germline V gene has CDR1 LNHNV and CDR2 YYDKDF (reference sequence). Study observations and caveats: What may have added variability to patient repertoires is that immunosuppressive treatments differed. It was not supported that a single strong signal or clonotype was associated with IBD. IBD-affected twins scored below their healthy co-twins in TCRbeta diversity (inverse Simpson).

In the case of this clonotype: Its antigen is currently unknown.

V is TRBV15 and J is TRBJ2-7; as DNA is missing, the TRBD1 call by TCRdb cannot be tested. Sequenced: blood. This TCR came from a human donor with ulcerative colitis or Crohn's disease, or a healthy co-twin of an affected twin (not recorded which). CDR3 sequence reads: CATSRDRGGYEQYF.